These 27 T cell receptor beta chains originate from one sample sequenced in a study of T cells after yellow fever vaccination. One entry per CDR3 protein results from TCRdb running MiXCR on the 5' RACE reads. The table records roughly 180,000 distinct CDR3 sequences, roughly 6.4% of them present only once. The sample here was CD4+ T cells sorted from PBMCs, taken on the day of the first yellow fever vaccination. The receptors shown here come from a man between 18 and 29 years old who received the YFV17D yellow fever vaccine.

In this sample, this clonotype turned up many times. The CDR3 nucleotides are TGTGCCAGCAGCCAAGCTGCCTACGAGCAGTACTTC. It specifies CASSQAAYEQYF. The chain couples TRBV3-1 to TRBJ2-7; D ambiguous. The CDR3 runs to 12 residues. Germline values: CDR1 LGHDT, CDR2 YNNKEL (reference sequence). V lost 1 base and J 2 bases, leaving 3 bases between the germline ends.

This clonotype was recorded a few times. The CDR3 is CASSLGESYGYTF. The DNA for the CDR3 is TGTGCCAGCAGCTTAGGGGAGTCCTATGGCTACACCTTC. V usage is TRBV7-2 and J usage is TRBJ1-2; no firm D call. Trimming stripped 1 base from V and 4 bases from J, with 7 bases between. CDR3 length equals 13 residues. CDR1 and CDR2 from the germline V gene are SGHTA and FQGNSA.

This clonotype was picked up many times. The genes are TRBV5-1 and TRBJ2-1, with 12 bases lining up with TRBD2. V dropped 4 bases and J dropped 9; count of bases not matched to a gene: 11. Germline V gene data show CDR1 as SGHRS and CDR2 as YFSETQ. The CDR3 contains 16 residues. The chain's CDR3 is CASSLGLAGGLAEQFF. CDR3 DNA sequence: TGCGCCAGCAGCCTTGGGCTAGCGGGGGGGCTCGCTGAGCAGTTCTTC.

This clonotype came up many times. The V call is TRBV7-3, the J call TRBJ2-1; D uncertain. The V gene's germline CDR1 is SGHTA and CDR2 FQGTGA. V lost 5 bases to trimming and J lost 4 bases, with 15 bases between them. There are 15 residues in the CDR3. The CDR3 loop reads CASSLLSGYYNEQFF. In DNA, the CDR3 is TGTGCCAGCAGCCTTTTATCGGGTTATTACAATGAGCAGTTCTTC.

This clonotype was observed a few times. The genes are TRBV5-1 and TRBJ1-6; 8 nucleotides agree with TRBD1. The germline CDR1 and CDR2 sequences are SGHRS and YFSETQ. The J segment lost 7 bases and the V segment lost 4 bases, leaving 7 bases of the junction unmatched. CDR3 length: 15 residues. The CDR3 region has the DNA TGCGCCAGCAGCCTCGCGGACAGGGAAAATTCACCCCTCCACTTT. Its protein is CASSLADRENSPLHF.

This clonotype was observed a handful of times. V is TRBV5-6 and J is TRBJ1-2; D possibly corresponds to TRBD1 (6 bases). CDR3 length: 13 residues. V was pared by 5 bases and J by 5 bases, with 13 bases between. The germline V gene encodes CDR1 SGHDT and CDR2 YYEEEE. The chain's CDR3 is CASRSQGLYGYTF. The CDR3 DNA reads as TGTGCCAGCAGGTCGCAGGGGCTTTATGGCTACACCTTC.

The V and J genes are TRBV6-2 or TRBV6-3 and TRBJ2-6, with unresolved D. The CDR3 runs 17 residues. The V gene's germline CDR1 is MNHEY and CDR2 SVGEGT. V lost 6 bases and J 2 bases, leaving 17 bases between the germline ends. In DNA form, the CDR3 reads TGTGCCAGCAGCCCGACCGCTGGCAAACCTGGGGCCAACGTCCTGACTTTC. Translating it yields CASSPTAGKPGANVLTF.

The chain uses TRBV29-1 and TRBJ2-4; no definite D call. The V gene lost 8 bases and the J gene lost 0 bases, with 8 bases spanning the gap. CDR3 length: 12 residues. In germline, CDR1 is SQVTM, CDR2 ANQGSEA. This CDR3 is CSSVGAKNIQYF. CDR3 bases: TGCAGCTCCGTAGGAGCCAAAAACATTCAGTACTTC.

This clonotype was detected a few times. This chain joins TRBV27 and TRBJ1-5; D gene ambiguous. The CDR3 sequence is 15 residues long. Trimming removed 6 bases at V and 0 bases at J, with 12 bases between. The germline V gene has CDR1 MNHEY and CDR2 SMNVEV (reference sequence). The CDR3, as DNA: TGTGCCAGCAGCCCTACCACATATAGCAATCAGCCCCAGCATTTT. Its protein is CASSPTTYSNQPQHF.

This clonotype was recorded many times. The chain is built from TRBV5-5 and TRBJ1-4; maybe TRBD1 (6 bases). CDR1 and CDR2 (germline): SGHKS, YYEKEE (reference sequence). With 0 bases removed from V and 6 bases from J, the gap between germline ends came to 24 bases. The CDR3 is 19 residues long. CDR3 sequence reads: CASSLVLIQGPRPHEKLFF. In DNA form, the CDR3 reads TGTGCCAGCAGCTTGGTCCTAATACAGGGACCCCGTCCCCATGAAAAACTGTTTTTT.

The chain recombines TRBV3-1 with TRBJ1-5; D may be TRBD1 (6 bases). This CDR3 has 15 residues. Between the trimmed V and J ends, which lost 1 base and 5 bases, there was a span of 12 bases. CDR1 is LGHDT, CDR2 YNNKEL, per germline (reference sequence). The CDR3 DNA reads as TGTGCCAGCAGCCAAGGGGCAGGGGCCCATCAGCCCCAGCATTTT. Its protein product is CASSQGAGAHQPQHF. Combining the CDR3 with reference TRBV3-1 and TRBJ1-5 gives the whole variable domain DTAVSQTPKYLVTQMGNDKSIKCEQNLGHDTMYWYKQDSKKFLKIMFSYNNKELIINETVPNRFSPKSPDKAHLNLHINSLELGDSAVYFCASSQGAGAHQPQHFGDGTRLSIL.

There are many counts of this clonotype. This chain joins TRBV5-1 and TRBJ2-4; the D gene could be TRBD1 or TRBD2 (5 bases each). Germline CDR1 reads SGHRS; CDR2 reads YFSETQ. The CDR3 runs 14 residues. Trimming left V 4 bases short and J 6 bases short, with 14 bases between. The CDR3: CASSLEGPGNIQYF. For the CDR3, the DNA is TGCGCCAGCAGCCTTGAGGGACCAGGAAACATTCAGTACTTC. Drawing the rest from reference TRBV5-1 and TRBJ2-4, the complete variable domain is KAGVTQTPRYLIKTRGQQVTLSCSPISGHRSVSWYQQTPGQGLQFLFEYFSETQRNKGNFPGRFSGRQFSNSRSEMNVSTLELGDSALYLCASSLEGPGNIQYFGAGTRLSVL.

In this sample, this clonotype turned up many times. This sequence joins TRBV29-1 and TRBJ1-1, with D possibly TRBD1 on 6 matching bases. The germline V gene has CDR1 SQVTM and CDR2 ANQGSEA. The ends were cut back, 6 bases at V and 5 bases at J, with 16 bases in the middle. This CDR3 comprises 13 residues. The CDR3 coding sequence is TGCAGCGTAAACAGGGATATTCGGACTGAAGCTTTCTTT. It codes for CSVNRDIRTEAFF.

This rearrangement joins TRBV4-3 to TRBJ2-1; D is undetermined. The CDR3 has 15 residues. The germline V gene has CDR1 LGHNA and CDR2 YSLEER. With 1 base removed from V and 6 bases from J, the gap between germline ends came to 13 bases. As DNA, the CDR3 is TGCGCCAGCAGCCAAGTTTCTAAACCTCTCAATGAGCAGTTCTTC. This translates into CASSQVSKPLNEQFF.

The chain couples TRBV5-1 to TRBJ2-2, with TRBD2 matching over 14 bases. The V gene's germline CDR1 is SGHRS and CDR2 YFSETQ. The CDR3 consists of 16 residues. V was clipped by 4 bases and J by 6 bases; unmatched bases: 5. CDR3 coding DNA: TGCGCCAGCAGCCGTCGACTAGCGGGGGGGGCCGGGGAGCTGTTTTTT. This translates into CASSRRLAGGAGELFF.

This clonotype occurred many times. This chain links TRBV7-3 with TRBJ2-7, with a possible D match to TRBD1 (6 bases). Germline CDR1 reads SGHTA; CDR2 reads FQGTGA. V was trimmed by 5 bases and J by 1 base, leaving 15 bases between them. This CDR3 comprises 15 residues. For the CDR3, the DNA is TGTGCCAGCAGCACGACCTCTGGGACATCCTACGAGCAGTACTTC. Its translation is CASSTTSGTSYEQYF.

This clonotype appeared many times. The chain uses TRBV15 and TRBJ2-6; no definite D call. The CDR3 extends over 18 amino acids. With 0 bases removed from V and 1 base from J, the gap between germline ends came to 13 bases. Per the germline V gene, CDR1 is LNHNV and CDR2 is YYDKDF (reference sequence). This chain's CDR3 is CATSRDLTDRSGANVLTF. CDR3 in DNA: TGTGCCACCAGCAGAGATCTCACAGATCGGTCTGGGGCCAACGTCCTGACTTTC. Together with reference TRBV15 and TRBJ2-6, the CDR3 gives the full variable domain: DAMVIQNPRYQVTQFGKPVTLSCSQTLNHNVMYWYQQKSSQAPKLLFHYYDKDFNNEADTPDNFQSRRPNTSFCFLDIRSPGLGDTAMYLCATSRDLTDRSGANVLTFGAGSRLTVL.

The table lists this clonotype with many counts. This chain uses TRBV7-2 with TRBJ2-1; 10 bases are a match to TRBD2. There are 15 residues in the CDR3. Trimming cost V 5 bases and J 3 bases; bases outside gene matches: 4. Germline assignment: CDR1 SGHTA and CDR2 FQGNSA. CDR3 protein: CASSQRGGRYNEQFF. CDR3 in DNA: TGTGCCAGCAGCCAGCGGGGGGGCCGCTACAATGAGCAGTTCTTC. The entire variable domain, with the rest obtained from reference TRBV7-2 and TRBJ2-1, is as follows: GAGVSQSPSNKVTEKGKDVELRCDPISGHTALYWYRQSLGQGLEFLIYFQGNSAPDKSGLPSDRFSAERTGGSVSTLTIQRTQQEDSAVYLCASSQRGGRYNEQFFGPGTRLTVL.

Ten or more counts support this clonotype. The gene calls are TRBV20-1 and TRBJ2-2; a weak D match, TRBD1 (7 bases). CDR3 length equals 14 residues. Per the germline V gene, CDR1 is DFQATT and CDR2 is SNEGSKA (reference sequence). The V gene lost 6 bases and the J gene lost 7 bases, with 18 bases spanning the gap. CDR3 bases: TGCAGTGCCCCCCGGAGGGGGCAGGACGGGGAGCTGTTTTTT. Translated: CSAPRRGQDGELFF.

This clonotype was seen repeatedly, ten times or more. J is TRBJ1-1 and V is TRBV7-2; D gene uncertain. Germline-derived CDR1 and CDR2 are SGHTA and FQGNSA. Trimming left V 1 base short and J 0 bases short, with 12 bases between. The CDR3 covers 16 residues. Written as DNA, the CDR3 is TGTGCCAGCAGCTTAGACAGAGCCCACATGAACACTGAAGCTTTCTTT. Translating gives CASSLDRAHMNTEAFF.

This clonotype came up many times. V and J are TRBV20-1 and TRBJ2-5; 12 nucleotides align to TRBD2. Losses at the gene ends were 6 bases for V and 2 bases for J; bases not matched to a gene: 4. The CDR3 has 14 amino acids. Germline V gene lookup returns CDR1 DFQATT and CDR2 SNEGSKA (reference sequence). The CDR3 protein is CSAQTSGGQETQYF. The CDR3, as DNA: TGCAGTGCCCAGACTAGCGGGGGACAAGAGACCCAGTACTTC.

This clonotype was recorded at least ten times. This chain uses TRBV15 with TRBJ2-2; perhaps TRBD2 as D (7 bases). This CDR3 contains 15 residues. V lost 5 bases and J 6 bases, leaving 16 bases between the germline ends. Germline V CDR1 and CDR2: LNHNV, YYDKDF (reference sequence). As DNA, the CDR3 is TGTGCCACCAGCTCCCGGGGGGCCGGTCCCGGGGAGCTGTTTTTT. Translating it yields CATSSRGAGPGELFF. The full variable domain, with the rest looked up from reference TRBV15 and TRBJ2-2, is DAMVIQNPRYQVTQFGKPVTLSCSQTLNHNVMYWYQQKSSQAPKLLFHYYDKDFNNEADTPDNFQSRRPNTSFCFLDIRSPGLGDTAMYLCATSSRGAGPGELFFGEGSRLTVL.

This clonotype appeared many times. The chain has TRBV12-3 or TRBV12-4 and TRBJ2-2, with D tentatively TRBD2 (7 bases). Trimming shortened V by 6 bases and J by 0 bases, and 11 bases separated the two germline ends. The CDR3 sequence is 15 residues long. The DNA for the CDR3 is TGTGCCAGCAGCCGCGGGGGCTCGAACACCGGGGAGCTGTTTTTT. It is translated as CASSRGGSNTGELFF.

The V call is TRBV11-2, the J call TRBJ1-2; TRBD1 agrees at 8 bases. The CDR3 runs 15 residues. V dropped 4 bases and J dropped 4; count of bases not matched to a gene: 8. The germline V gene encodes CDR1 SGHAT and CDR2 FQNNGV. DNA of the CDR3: TGTGCCAGCAGCTCGGTTTCCACAGGGGGCTATGGCTACACCTTC. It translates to CASSSVSTGGYGYTF.

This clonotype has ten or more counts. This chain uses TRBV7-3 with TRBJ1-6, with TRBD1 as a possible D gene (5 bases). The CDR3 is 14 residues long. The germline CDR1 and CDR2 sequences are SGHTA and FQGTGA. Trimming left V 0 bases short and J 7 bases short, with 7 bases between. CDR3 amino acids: CASSLTGTNSPLHF. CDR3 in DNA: TGTGCCAGCAGCTTAACCGGGACCAATTCACCCCTCCACTTT.

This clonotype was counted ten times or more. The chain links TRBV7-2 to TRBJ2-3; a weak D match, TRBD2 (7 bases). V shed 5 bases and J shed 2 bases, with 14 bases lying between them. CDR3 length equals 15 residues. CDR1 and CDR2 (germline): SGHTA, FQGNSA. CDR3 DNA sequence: TGTGCCAGCAGCCGTAGGGGGGGAACCACAGATACGCAGTATTTT. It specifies CASSRRGGTTDTQYF.

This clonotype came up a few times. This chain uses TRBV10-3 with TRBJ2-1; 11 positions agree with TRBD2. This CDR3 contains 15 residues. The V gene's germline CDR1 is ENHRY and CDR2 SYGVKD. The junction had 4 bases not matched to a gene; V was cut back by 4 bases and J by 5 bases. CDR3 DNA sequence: TGTGCCATCAGTGGGGCGACTAGCGGGGACAATGAGCAGTTCTTC. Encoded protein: CAISGATSGDNEQFF.